A single T cell receptor (beta chain) is shown here with its context. The data originate from a study of blood T cell repertoires in COVID-19. Study-wide context: The United States, Italy and Spain supplied acute and convalescent COVID-19 samples. PBMCs, B-cell-depleted T cells, or T cells provided the cDNA or gDNA that made up the material.

V trimming: 1 base; J trimming: 4 bases; junction bases outside the gene matches: 12. This CDR3 comprises 19 residues. Germline V gene lookup returns CDR1 SGHVS and CDR2 FQNEAQ. Seattle enrolled patients during active infection and tracked them longitudinally. Data came from immunoSEQ multiplex PCR; TCRdb stores just in-frame clones and leaves some out. The table includes over 200,000 clones, around 90% detected once. This receptor was obtained from a young man with COVID-19, enrolled during active disease. Sequencing was performed on peripheral blood. V usage is TRBV7-8 and J usage is TRBJ2-2; 10 bases are a match to TRBD1. The CDR3 reads CASSLGFGKGQGTTGELFF. CDR3 nucleotide sequence: TGTGCCAGCAGCTTAGGTTTCGGGAAGGGACAGGGGACCACCGGGGAGCTGTTTTTT.